A single sample gave rise to the 16 T cell receptor beta chains below, sequenced in a study of blood T cell repertoires in COVID-19. Data came from immunoSEQ multiplex PCR; TCRdb stores just in-frame clones and leaves some out. There are around 93,000 clones in the sample; 90% occur only once, and about 6.3% lies in the top ten. The sample taken for sequencing was peripheral blood. The receptors were sampled from a man aged 18 to 30 with COVID-19, enrolled during active disease.

The genes are TRBV28 and TRBJ1-2; D not certain. The V end was cut by 7 bases, the J end by 7 bases, with 13 bases between. The CDR3 extends over 12 amino acids. Germline CDR1 reads MDHEN; CDR2 reads SYDVKM. The CDR3 loop reads CASTQAFFGYTF. CDR3 in DNA: TGTGCCAGCACCCAGGCTTTTTTTGGCTACACCTTC.

The chain links TRBV6-5 to TRBJ2-3; TRBD2 might be the D (6 bases). Between the trimmed V and J ends, which lost 0 bases and 3 bases, there was a span of 10 bases. Germline-derived CDR1 and CDR2 are MNHEY and SVGAGI. The CDR3 runs 15 residues. This chain's CDR3 is CASSYSRGRTDTQYF. CDR3 coding DNA: TGTGCCAGCAGTTACTCGAGAGGGAGGACAGATACGCAGTATTTT.

The gene calls are TRBV19 and TRBJ2-7; D is perhaps TRBD1 (6 bases). V was cut by 2 bases and J by 7 bases, with 12 bases left in between. There are 13 residues in the CDR3. Looked up from germline, CDR1 is LNHDA and CDR2 is SQIVND (reference sequence). The CDR3 sequence: CASSITARGEQYF. Written as DNA, the CDR3 is TGTGCCAGTAGTATAACGGCAAGGGGGGAGCAGTACTTC.

The chain has TRBV7-2 and TRBJ2-1, with TRBD2 as a possible D gene (6 bases). The V and J ends lost 5 bases and 12 bases respectively, with 17 bases between them. The CDR3 totals 13 residues. Per the germline V gene, CDR1 is SGHTA and CDR2 is FQGNSA. In nucleotides, the CDR3 is TGTGCCAGCAGCCCCCTCCCGGGGGAACGGCAGTTCTTC. Translating it yields CASSPLPGERQFF.

The V gene is TRBV19, the J gene TRBJ1-5; D unclear. CDR3 length: 14 residues. The germline CDR1 and CDR2 sequences are LNHDA and SQIVND (reference sequence). With 1 base removed from V and 3 bases from J, the gap between germline ends came to 7 bases. CDR3 sequence: CASSIVADNQPQHF. The DNA of the CDR3 is TGTGCCAGTAGTATAGTAGCAGACAATCAGCCCCAGCATTTT.

This chain uses TRBV9 with TRBJ1-1, with 8 bases matching TRBD1. CDR1 is SGDLS and CDR2 is YYNGEE in the germline V gene. This CDR3 is built from 14 residues. V was clipped by 4 bases and J by 3 bases; unmatched bases: 5. The CDR3 sequence is CASSSQGADTEAFF. The CDR3 coding sequence is TGTGCCAGCAGCTCCCAGGGGGCGGACACTGAAGCTTTCTTT.

The chain couples TRBV27 to TRBJ2-7, with 9 bases matching TRBD1. This CDR3 is built from 15 residues. J lost 7 bases, V lost 3 bases, and 10 bases had no gene match. The germline V gene has CDR1 MNHEY and CDR2 SMNVEV (reference sequence). The CDR3: CASSLSGGQGEEQYF. The CDR3 DNA reads TGTGCCAGCAGTTTGTCGGGGGGACAGGGCGAAGAGCAGTACTTC.

CDR3 protein: CASSRAQGGYGYTF. The CDR3 coding sequence is TGTGCCAGCAGCCGAGCCCAGGGTGGCTATGGCTACACCTTC. The chain uses TRBV6-2 or TRBV6-3 and TRBJ1-2, with D perhaps matching TRBD1 (5 bases). Trimming pared 6 bases from V and 4 bases from J, leaving 15 bases between. Germline V lookup: CDR1 MNHEY, CDR2 SVGEGT. The CDR3 has 14 amino acids.

The chain combines TRBV4-1 with TRBJ1-6, with D maybe TRBD1 (6 bases). V lost 3 bases and J lost 5, with 14 bases in between. Per the germline V gene, CDR1 is MGHRA and CDR2 is YSYEKL. CDR3 length: 16 amino acids. The CDR3, as DNA: TGCGCCAGCAGCCACAGATGGGGGCCCGATAATTCACCCCTCCACTTT. It translates to CASSHRWGPDNSPLHF.

The rearrangement joins TRBV9 to TRBJ2-1; 9 positions match TRBD2. Germline CDR1 reads SGDLS; CDR2 reads YYNGEE. V was clipped by 3 bases and J by 7 bases; unmatched bases: 5. The length of the CDR3 is 14 residues. CDR3 bases: TGTGCCAGCAGCGGTAGCGGGAGTTGGAATGAGCAGTTCTTC. Its translation is CASSGSGSWNEQFF. Based on the CDR3 plus reference TRBV9 and TRBJ2-1, the full variable domain is DSGVTQTPKHLITATGQRVTLRCSPRSGDLSVYWYQQSLDQGLQFLIQYYNGEERAKGNILERFSAQQFPDLHSELNLSSLELGDSALYFCASSGSGSWNEQFFGPGTRLTVL.

The V and J genes are TRBV30 and TRBJ1-5, with D perhaps TRBD1 (6 bases). Trimming stripped 5 bases from V and 0 bases from J, with 11 bases between. Germline CDR1 GTSNPN, CDR2 SVGIG (reference sequence). The CDR3 has 14 residues. CDR3 residues: CAWGQSYSNQPQHF. The CDR3 DNA reads as TGTGCCTGGGGACAGTCATATAGCAATCAGCCCCAGCATTTT. Full variable domain (remainder filled in from reference TRBV30 and TRBJ1-5): SQTIHQWPATLVQPVGSPLSLECTVEGTSNPNLYWYRQAAGRGLQLLFYSVGIGQISSEVPQNLSASRPQDRQFILSSKKLLLSDSGFYLCAWGQSYSNQPQHFGDGTRLSIL.

The chain carries TRBV7-9 and TRBJ2-1; maybe TRBD1 (6 bases). Trimming cost V 4 bases and J 0 bases, with 10 bases left between them. CDR1 SEHNR and CDR2 FQNEAQ come from the germline V gene (reference sequence). CDR3 size: 15 residues. The CDR3 here is CASSSRGPSYNEQFF. CDR3 bases: TGTGCCAGCAGCTCCAGGGGACCCTCCTACAATGAGCAGTTCTTC.

J is TRBJ2-7 and V is TRBV5-5, with 8 positions matching TRBD1. Losses at the gene ends were 4 bases for V and 5 bases for J; bases not matched to a gene: 14. Germline V gene lookup returns CDR1 SGHKS and CDR2 YYEKEE (reference sequence). The CDR3 covers 16 residues. The CDR3 sequence is CASSKAGQVPLDEQYF. The CDR3 bases are TGTGCCAGCAGCAAGGCGGGACAGGTGCCCCTGGACGAGCAGTACTTC.

The chain has TRBV5-1 and TRBJ2-3, with 10 bases matching TRBD2. V dropped 5 bases and J dropped 2; count of bases not matched to a gene: 5. Germline loops: CDR1 SGHRS, CDR2 YFSETQ. The CDR3 sequence is 15 residues long. CDR3 amino acids: CASRTGLAITDTQYF. The CDR3 nucleotides read TGCGCCAGCAGGACGGGACTAGCGATCACAGATACGCAGTATTTT.

V usage is TRBV2 and J usage is TRBJ2-3; 10 bases match TRBD1. The CDR3 loop spans 16 amino acids. Germline V lookup: CDR1 SNHLY, CDR2 FYNNEI. V was pared by 7 bases and J by 2 bases, with 9 bases of the junction left unmatched. The CDR3 reads CASTTGGTPSTDTQYF. Here the CDR3 DNA reads TGTGCCAGCACGACAGGGGGCACCCCCTCCACAGATACGCAGTATTTT.

The rearrangement uses TRBV18 and TRBJ2-2; a weak D match, TRBD1 (6 bases). The CDR3 sequence is 16 residues long. V dropped 5 bases and J dropped 4 bases, with 17 bases sitting between them. Germline values: CDR1 KGHSH, CDR2 LQKENI. CDR3: CASSMTGARGTGELFF. The CDR3 DNA is TGTGCCAGCTCAATGACAGGAGCCAGGGGCACCGGGGAGCTGTTTTTT.